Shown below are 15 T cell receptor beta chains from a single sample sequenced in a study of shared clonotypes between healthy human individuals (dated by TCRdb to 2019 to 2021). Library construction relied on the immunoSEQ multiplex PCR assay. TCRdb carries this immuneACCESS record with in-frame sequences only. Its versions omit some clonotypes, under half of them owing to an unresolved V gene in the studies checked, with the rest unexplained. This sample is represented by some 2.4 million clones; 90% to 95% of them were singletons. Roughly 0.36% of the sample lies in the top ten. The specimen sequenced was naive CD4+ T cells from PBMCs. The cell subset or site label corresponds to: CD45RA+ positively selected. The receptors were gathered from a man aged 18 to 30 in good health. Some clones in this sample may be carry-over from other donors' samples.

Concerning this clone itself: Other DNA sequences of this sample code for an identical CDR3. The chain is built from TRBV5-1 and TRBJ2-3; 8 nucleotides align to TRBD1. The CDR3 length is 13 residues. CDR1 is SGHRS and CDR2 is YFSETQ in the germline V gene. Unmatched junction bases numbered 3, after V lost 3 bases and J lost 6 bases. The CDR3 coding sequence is TGCGCCAGCAGCTCGACAGGGGTGGATACGCAGTATTTT. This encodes CASSSTGVDTQYF.

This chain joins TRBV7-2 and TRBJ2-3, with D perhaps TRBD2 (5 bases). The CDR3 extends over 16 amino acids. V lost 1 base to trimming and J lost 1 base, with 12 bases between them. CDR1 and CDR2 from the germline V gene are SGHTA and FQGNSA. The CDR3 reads CASSLGASGRTDTQYF. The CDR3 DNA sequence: TGTGCCAGCAGCTTAGGAGCGAGCGGTCGCACAGATACGCAGTATTTT.

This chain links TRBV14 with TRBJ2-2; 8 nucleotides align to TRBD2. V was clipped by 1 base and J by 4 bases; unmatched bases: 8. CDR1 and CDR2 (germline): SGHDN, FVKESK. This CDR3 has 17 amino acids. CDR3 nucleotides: TGTGCCAGCAGCCAAGTAACGAGCGGGAGATCCACCGGGGAGCTGTTTTTT. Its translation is CASSQVTSGRSTGELFF. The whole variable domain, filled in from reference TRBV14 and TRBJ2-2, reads EAGVTQFPSHSVIEKGQTVTLRCDPISGHDNLYWYRRVMGKEIKFLLHFVKESKQDESGMPNNRFLAERTGGTYSTLKVQPAELEDSGVYFCASSQVTSGRSTGELFFGEGSRLTVL.

CDR3 sequence reads: CASSQDGQGVTEAFF. As DNA, the CDR3 is TGTGCCAGTAGCCAAGACGGACAGGGGGTCACTGAAGCTTTCTTT. The chain carries TRBV19 and TRBJ1-1, with 10 bases that match TRBD1. This CDR3 has 15 amino acids. V shed 6 bases and J 4 bases; nucleotides not matched to a gene: 8. Germline CDR1 reads LNHDA; CDR2 reads SQIVND (reference sequence).

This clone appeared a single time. CDR3 sequence: CASSFLIADYEQYF. CDR3 DNA sequence: TGTGCCAGCAGCTTTCTGATCGCCGACTACGAGCAGTACTTC. The chain joins TRBV5-5 to TRBJ2-7; D call uncertain. Germline values: CDR1 SGHKS, CDR2 YYEKEE (reference sequence). V was pared by 2 bases and J by 3 bases, with 12 bases between. This CDR3 comprises 14 residues. The full variable domain, with the rest looked up from reference TRBV5-5 and TRBJ2-7, is DAGVTQSPTHLIKTRGQQVTLRCSPISGHKSVSWYQQVLGQGPQFIFQYYEKEERGRGNFPDRFSARQFPNYSSELNVNALLLGDSALYLCASSFLIADYEQYFGPGTRLTVT.

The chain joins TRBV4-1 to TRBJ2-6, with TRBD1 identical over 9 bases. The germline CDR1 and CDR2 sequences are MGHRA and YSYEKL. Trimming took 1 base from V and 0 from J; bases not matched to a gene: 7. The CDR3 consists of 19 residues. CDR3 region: CASSQAPGQGNSGANVLTF. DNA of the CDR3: TGCGCCAGCAGCCAAGCACCGGGACAGGGAAACTCTGGGGCCAACGTCCTGACTTTC.

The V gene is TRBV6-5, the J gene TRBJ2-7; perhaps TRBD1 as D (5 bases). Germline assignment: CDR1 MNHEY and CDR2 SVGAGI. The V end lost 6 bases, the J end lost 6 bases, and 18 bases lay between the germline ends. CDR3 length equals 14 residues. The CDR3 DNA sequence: TGTGCCAGCAGGCAAAACGCAGCAGGGCGCGAGCAGTACTTC. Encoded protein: CASRQNAAGREQYF.

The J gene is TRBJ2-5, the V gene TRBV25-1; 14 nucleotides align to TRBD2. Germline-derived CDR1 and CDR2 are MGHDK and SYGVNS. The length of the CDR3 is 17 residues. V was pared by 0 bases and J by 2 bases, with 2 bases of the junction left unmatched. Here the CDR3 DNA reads TGTGCCAGCAGTGAATACGGGACTAGCGGGAGACAAGAGACCCAGTACTTC. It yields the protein CASSEYGTSGRQETQYF.

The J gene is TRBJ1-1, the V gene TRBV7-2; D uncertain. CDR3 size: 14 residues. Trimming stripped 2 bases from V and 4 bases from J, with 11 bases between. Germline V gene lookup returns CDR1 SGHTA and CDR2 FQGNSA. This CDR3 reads CASSLINMGTEAFF. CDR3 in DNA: TGTGCCAGCAGCTTAATAAACATGGGCACTGAAGCTTTCTTT. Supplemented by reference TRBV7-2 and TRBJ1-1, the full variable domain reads GAGVSQSPSNKVTEKGKDVELRCDPISGHTALYWYRQSLGQGLEFLIYFQGNSAPDKSGLPSDRFSAERTGGSVSTLTIQRTQQEDSAVYLCASSLINMGTEAFFGQGTRLTVV.

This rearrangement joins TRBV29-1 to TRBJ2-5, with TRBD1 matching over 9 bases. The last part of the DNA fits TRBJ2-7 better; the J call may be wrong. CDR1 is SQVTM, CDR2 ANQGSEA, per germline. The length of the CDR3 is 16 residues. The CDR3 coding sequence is TGCAGCGTCCGAGGAATGGGACAGGGCCCATCCTACGAGCAGTACTTC. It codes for CSVRGMGQGPSYEQYF.

The CDR3 reads CASSLGSGDYGYTF. CDR3 DNA sequence: TGTGCCAGCAGCTTAGGATCAGGGGACTATGGCTACACCTTC. This chain connects TRBV7-2 to TRBJ1-2; D may be TRBD1 (6 bases). The CDR3 length is 14 residues. V was trimmed by 1 base and J by 3 bases, leaving 9 bases between them. The germline V gene encodes CDR1 SGHTA and CDR2 FQGNSA. Combining the CDR3 with reference TRBV7-2 and TRBJ1-2 gives the whole variable domain GAGVSQSPSNKVTEKGKDVELRCDPISGHTALYWYRQSLGQGLEFLIYFQGNSAPDKSGLPSDRFSAERTGGSVSTLTIQRTQQEDSAVYLCASSLGSGDYGYTFGSGTRLTVV.

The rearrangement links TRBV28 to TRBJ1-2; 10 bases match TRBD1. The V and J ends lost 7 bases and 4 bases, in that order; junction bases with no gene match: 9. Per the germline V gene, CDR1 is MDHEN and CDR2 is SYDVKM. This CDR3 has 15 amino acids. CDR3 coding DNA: TGTGCCAGCACCACGGGACAGGGGAGGCCCTATGGCTACACCTTC. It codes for CASTTGQGRPYGYTF.

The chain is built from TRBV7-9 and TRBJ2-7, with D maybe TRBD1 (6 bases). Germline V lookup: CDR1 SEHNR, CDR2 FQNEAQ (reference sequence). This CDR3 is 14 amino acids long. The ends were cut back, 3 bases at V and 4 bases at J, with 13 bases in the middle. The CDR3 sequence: CASSLGAGVYEQYF. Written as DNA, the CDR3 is TGTGCCAGCAGCTTGGGGGCCGGGGTATACGAGCAGTACTTC.

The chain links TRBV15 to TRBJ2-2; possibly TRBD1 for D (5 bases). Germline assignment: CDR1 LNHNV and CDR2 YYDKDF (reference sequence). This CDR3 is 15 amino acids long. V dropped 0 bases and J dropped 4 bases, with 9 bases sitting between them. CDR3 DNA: TGTGCCACCAGCAGAGACAGGGTGGGCACCGGGGAGCTGTTTTTT. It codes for CATSRDRVGTGELFF.

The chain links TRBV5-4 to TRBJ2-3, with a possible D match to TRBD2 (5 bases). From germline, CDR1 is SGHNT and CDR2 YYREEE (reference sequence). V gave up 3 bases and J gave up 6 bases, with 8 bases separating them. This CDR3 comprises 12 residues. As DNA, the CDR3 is TGTGCCAGCAGCTCCTCGGGGGATACGCAGTATTTT. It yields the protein CASSSSGDTQYF.